This TCR beta chain emerged from a study of PD-L1 blockade in urothelial cancer. Study-level information: About 85% of the 29 patients were men whose urothelial cancer was bladder-origin. The study recovered a median of around 150,000 T cells per blood sample. Researchers looked at the blood 3 weeks (second dose) and 6 weeks after treatment began.

Locally advanced or metastatic urothelial carcinoma affected the patients. Trimming pared 2 bases from V and 1 base from J, leaving 8 bases between. This CDR3 is 13 amino acids long. Germline CDR1 reads GTSNPN; CDR2 reads SVGIG (reference sequence). The method was immunoSEQ multiplex PCR; TCRdb's version includes in-frame clones alone and lacks a portion of them. The sample yields more than 55,000 clones, 86% seen once. The sequence was collected from a man in his fifties with urothelial cancer. Sample: PBMCs, taken around atezolizumab (anti-PD-L1) treatment. J is TRBJ1-1 and V is TRBV30; D perhaps matches TRBD1 (6 bases). The CDR3 DNA reads TGTGCCTGGAGTCTGGGGGCGAACACTGAAGCTTTCTTT. Translated, it gives CAWSLGANTEAFF.